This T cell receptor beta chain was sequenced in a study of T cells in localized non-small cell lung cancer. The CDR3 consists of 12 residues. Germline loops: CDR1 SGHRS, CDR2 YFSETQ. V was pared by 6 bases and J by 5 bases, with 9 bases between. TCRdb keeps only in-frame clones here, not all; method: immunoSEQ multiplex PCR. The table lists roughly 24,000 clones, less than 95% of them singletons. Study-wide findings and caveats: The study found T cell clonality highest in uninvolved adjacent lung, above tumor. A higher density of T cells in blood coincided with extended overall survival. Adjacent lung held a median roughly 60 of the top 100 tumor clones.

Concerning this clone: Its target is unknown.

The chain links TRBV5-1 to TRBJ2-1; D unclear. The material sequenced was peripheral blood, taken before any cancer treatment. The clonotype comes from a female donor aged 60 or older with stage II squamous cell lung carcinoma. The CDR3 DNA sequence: TGCGCCAGCACCTTTGAGCACAATGAGCAGTTCTTC. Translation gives CASTFEHNEQFF.